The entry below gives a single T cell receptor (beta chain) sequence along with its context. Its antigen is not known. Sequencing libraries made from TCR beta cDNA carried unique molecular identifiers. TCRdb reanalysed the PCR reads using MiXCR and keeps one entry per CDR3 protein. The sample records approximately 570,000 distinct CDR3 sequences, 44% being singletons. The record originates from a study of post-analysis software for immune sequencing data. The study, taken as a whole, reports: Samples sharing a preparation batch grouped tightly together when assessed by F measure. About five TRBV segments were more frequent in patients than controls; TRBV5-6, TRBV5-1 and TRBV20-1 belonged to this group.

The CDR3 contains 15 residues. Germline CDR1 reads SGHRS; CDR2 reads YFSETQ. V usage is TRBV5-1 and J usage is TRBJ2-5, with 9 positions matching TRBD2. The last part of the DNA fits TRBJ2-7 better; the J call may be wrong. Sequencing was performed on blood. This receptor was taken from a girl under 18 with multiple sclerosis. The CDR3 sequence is CASSGRLAGTYEQYF. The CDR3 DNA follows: TGCGCCAGCAGCGGCAGGCTAGCGGGAACCTACGAGCAGTACTTC.